Each of the 30 T cell receptor beta chains below was sequenced from the same sample in a study of T cell changes during pregnancy in multiple sclerosis. The data were produced by immunoSEQ multiplex PCR, yet TCRdb's version contains in-frame clones alone and is incomplete. Seen here are some 22,000 clones, approximately 84% observed once, and the top ten hold 6.5% to 8.5%. The sequencing used CD8+ T cells from peripheral blood mononuclear cells, collected after pregnancy. The receptors were sampled from a female donor with multiple sclerosis, enrolled in a pregnancy study.

In regard to this clone: The junction departs from the called germline gene at one end, perhaps through a read error. V is TRBV5-4 and J is TRBJ2-7, with 8 bases identical to TRBD1. The CDR3 sequence is 14 residues long. The germline V gene encodes CDR1 SGHNT and CDR2 YYREEE (reference sequence). The CDR3 DNA reads as TGTGCCAGCAGCTTAATTTCCGGGACAGGAGACCCGAACTTC. It translates to CASSLISGTGDPNF.

The chain links TRBV4-1 to TRBJ2-7; a weak D match, TRBD2 (6 bases). The CDR3 consists of 16 residues. The ends were cut back, 0 bases at V and 3 bases at J, with 15 bases in the middle. Germline CDR1 reads MGHRA; CDR2 reads YSYEKL. The CDR3: CASSQDFAGLNYEQYF. The CDR3 DNA reads as TGCGCCAGCAGCCAAGATTTTGCGGGACTTAACTACGAGCAGTACTTC.

This sequence joins TRBV20-1 and TRBJ2-1; a possible D gene is TRBD1 (5 bases). The CDR3 runs 10 residues. The V end was cut by 6 bases, the J end by 9 bases, with 9 bases between. CDR1 and CDR2 from the germline V gene are DFQATT and SNEGSKA (reference sequence). The CDR3 coding sequence is TGCAGTGCCGGAAGGGGTGAGCAGTTCTTC. Its translation is CSAGRGEQFF.

V usage is TRBV27 and J usage is TRBJ2-7; 9 nucleotides line up with TRBD2. This CDR3 has 17 amino acids. V lost 1 base and J lost 3; bases outside the gene matches: 10. Germline CDR1 is MNHEY and CDR2 is SMNVEV (reference sequence). The CDR3 here is CASSLYPPGSGSYEQYF. CDR3 sequence (DNA): TGTGCCAGCAGTTTATACCCACCGGGTAGCGGGAGCTACGAGCAGTACTTC.

Here the CDR3 reads CASSYIGAGQPQHF. The CDR3 nucleotides read TGTGCCAGCAGTTACATAGGGGCTGGTCAGCCCCAGCATTTT. The chain has TRBV6-5 and TRBJ1-5; a possible D gene is TRBD1 (5 bases). This CDR3 region has 14 residues. V gave up 2 bases and J gave up 6 bases, with 11 bases separating them. CDR1 is MNHEY and CDR2 is SVGAGI in the germline V gene.

V usage is TRBV25-1 and J usage is TRBJ2-1; TRBD2 aligns across 7 bases. The length of the CDR3 is 13 residues. CDR1 is MGHDK and CDR2 is SYGVNS in the germline V gene. V shed 11 bases and J 0 bases; nucleotides not matched to a gene: 4. DNA for the CDR3: TGTGCCCACGGGGGGAGCTCCTACAATGAGCAGTTCTTC. This sequence encodes CAHGGSSYNEQFF.

This rearrangement joins TRBV7-2 to TRBJ2-1; weak D call: TRBD2 (5 bases). The CDR3 is made up of 15 amino acids. Germline-derived CDR1 and CDR2 are SGHTA and FQGNSA. V was trimmed by 1 base and J by 6 bases, leaving 13 bases between them. In DNA, the CDR3 is TGTGCCAGCAGCTTAGGTGCGGGTCCTCTCAATGAGCAGTTCTTC. Residues: CASSLGAGPLNEQFF.

J is TRBJ2-7 and V is TRBV6-5, with 10 nucleotides matching TRBD2. This CDR3 is built from 16 residues. Per germline, CDR1 MNHEY and CDR2 SVGAGI. Losses at the gene ends were 1 base for V and 3 bases for J; bases not matched to a gene: 6. The CDR3 loop is CASSYLPASGSYEQYF. The CDR3 region has the DNA TGTGCCAGCAGTTACTTGCCGGCTAGCGGGAGCTACGAGCAGTACTTC.

The chain combines TRBV4-1 with TRBJ2-3, with D uncertain. Germline CDR1 and CDR2: MGHRA and YSYEKL. With 4 bases removed from V and 0 bases from J, the gap between germline ends came to 11 bases. This CDR3 comprises 15 residues. CDR3 nucleotides: TGCGCCAGCAGCCCGATAGAAACTAGCACAGATACGCAGTATTTT. Protein product: CASSPIETSTDTQYF.

This clone was found once. This rearrangement joins TRBV6-4 to TRBJ2-3; 10 bases agree with TRBD2. This CDR3 contains 15 residues. V was clipped by 2 bases and J by 2 bases; unmatched bases: 1. The germline V gene has CDR1 MRHNA and CDR2 SNTAGT. CDR3 residues: CASSDSGRATDTQYF. In DNA form, the CDR3 reads TGTGCCAGCAGTGACAGCGGGAGGGCCACAGATACGCAGTATTTT.

The chain carries TRBV28 and TRBJ2-7, with D possibly being TRBD1 (5 bases). This CDR3 has 16 amino acids. The V gene's germline CDR1 is MDHEN and CDR2 SYDVKM. V was cut by 6 bases and J by 1 base, with 19 bases left in between. The CDR3 bases are TGTGCCAGCAGCCTAACAGGTGAACGCCTATCCTACGAGCAGTACTTC. Protein sequence: CASSLTGERLSYEQYF.

This clone is a singleton in its sample. The chain links TRBV19 to TRBJ1-1; D uncertain. Germline values: CDR1 LNHDA, CDR2 SQIVND (reference sequence). The CDR3 length is 11 residues. V dropped 3 bases and J dropped 4 bases, with 3 bases sitting between them. The CDR3 DNA reads as TGTGCCAGTAGTATCGGCACTGAAGCTTTCTTT. It codes for CASSIGTEAFF.

V gene TRBV4-2 combines with J gene TRBJ1-1; D gene uncertain. The CDR3 is 13 residues long. CDR1 LGHNA and CDR2 YNFKEQ come from the germline V gene. The germline V and J ends were trimmed by 0 bases and 8 bases, with 10 bases remaining between them. Written as DNA, the CDR3 is TGTGCCAGCAGCCAAGAACGGCAGACAGAAGCTTTCTTT. Residues: CASSQERQTEAFF.

CDR3 protein: CASSEWAAGGRGSEAFF. The CDR3, as DNA: TGTGCCAGCAGTGAATGGGCGGCGGGGGGCAGGGGATCTGAAGCTTTCTTT. The chain carries TRBV6-1 and TRBJ1-1; TRBD1 is a possible D gene (6 bases). The CDR3 covers 17 residues. V was clipped by 2 bases and J by 6 bases, with 22 bases between them. Germline CDR1 MNHNS, CDR2 SASEGT.

This clone was counted between two and nine times. This chain uses TRBV6-5 with TRBJ1-1, with D uncertain. CDR1 MNHEY and CDR2 SVGAGI come from the germline V gene. Trimming left V 5 bases short and J 4 bases short, with 14 bases between. This CDR3 comprises 14 residues. The CDR3, as DNA: TGTGCCAGCAGTCCGAACCAACTACTCACTGAAGCTTTCTTT. This codes for CASSPNQLLTEAFF.

This chain joins TRBV6-1 and TRBJ2-7; perhaps TRBD1 as D (5 bases). V was cut by 1 base and J by 0 bases, with 22 bases left in between. The CDR3 totals 19 residues. Germline V lookup: CDR1 MNHNS, CDR2 SASEGT. The CDR3 bases are TGTGCCAGCAGTGAAGGGGGCTGGAGATCCACGCCTAGCTCCTACGAGCAGTACTTC. This gives the protein CASSEGGWRSTPSSYEQYF.

This clone is medium-sized. The chain links TRBV28 to TRBJ1-4; tentatively, D is TRBD1 (5 bases). The CDR3 is 14 amino acids. Trimming removed 4 bases from V and 6 bases from J, with 12 bases in between. Germline V gene lookup returns CDR1 MDHEN and CDR2 SYDVKM. In DNA form, the CDR3 reads TGTGCCAGCAGTTCCTCAGGGTACGATGAAAAACTGTTTTTT. This translates into CASSSSGYDEKLFF.

CDR3 amino acids: CASSLRSMGGSYEQYF. The CDR3 nucleotides are TGTGCCAGCAGCTTAAGATCTATGGGGGGGTCCTACGAGCAGTACTTC. V gene TRBV13 combines with J gene TRBJ2-7; 7 bases match TRBD2. CDR1 and CDR2 from the germline V gene are PRHDT and FYEKMQ (reference sequence). The CDR3 is made up of 16 amino acids. Trimming took 2 bases from V and 1 from J; bases not matched to a gene: 8.

The CDR3 loop is CATSMGRGNNEQFF. The DNA for the CDR3 is TGTGCCACCAGCATGGGCAGGGGAAACAATGAGCAGTTCTTC. The V gene is TRBV15, the J gene TRBJ2-1; D might be TRBD1 (6 bases). There are 14 residues in the CDR3. CDR1 LNHNV and CDR2 YYDKDF come from the germline V gene (reference sequence). The germline V and J ends were trimmed by 4 bases and 5 bases, with 12 bases remaining between them. Based on the CDR3 plus reference TRBV15 and TRBJ2-1, the full variable domain is DAMVIQNPRYQVTQFGKPVTLSCSQTLNHNVMYWYQQKSSQAPKLLFHYYDKDFNNEADTPDNFQSRRPNTSFCFLDIRSPGLGDTAMYLCATSMGRGNNEQFFGPGTRLTVL.

This clone has only one observation. The rearrangement uses TRBV6-4 and TRBJ2-1; 8 nucleotides agree with TRBD1. CDR3 size: 16 residues. The V and J ends lost 5 bases and 1 base, in that order; junction bases with no gene match: 7. CDR1 is MRHNA, CDR2 SNTAGT, per germline. CDR3 amino acids: CASSRTGLESYNEQFF. The CDR3 region has the DNA TGTGCCAGCAGTCGGACAGGGTTGGAATCCTACAATGAGCAGTTCTTC.

The chain recombines TRBV5-6 with TRBJ2-2; the match to TRBD1 covers 12 bases. The CDR3 is 17 amino acids. CDR1 and CDR2 (germline): SGHDT, YYEEEE. The ends lost 5 bases at V and 5 bases at J; junction bases unmatched: 10. The CDR3 DNA is TGTGCCAGCAGGACCGAAGGGGACAGGGGGCTGACCGGGGAGCTGTTTTTT. It encodes CASRTEGDRGLTGELFF.

The chain recombines TRBV7-2 with TRBJ2-5, with 9 bases fitting TRBD2. The ends lost 2 bases at V and 0 bases at J; junction bases unmatched: 13. The CDR3 contains 19 residues. The V gene's germline CDR1 is SGHTA and CDR2 FQGNSA. The CDR3 spells CASSLKASGKLFHQETQYF. The CDR3 DNA reads TGTGCCAGCAGCTTAAAGGCTAGCGGGAAACTTTTTCACCAAGAGACCCAGTACTTC.

This clone showed up just once. The chain couples TRBV19 to TRBJ2-3; D is perhaps TRBD1 (6 bases). This CDR3 is built from 16 residues. Germline CDR1 and CDR2: LNHDA and SQIVND (reference sequence). Deletions cut 1 base from V and 4 bases from J, with 15 bases between. The CDR3 DNA reads as TGTGCCAGTAGTATAGCGACAGGTATACTCCCAGATACGCAGTATTTT. Amino acid sequence: CASSIATGILPDTQYF.

The gene calls are TRBV10-3 and TRBJ2-2; D unclear. The CDR3 loop spans 13 amino acids. Germline lookup yields CDR1 ENHRY and CDR2 SYGVKD. Between the trimmed V and J ends, which lost 8 bases and 4 bases, there was a span of 11 bases. CDR3 nucleotide sequence: TGTGCCATCCTTCCAATGGCCACCGGGGAGCTGTTTTTT. Translation gives CAILPMATGELFF.

J is TRBJ1-1 and V is TRBV29-1; TRBD1 matches 7 bases. V shed 6 bases, J shed 3 bases, and the junction held 10 bases outside the gene matches. CDR3 length: 14 residues. CDR1 and CDR2 from the germline V gene are SQVTM and ANQGSEA. Written as DNA, the CDR3 is TGCAGCGTAGAGACAGGGCGGTTGGACACTGAAGCTTTCTTT. This encodes CSVETGRLDTEAFF.

The rearrangement uses TRBV18 and TRBJ2-2; the D is unclear. This CDR3 comprises 12 residues. The V gene's germline CDR1 is KGHSH and CDR2 LQKENI. Trimming cost V 7 bases and J 4 bases, with 7 bases left between them. CDR3 loop: CASFVATGELFF. CDR3 sequence (DNA): TGTGCCAGCTTCGTAGCCACCGGGGAGCTGTTTTTT.

This rearrangement joins TRBV10-3 to TRBJ1-1, with 8 bases fitting TRBD1. J lost 0 bases, V lost 6 bases, and 6 bases had no gene match. CDR1 and CDR2 from the germline V gene are ENHRY and SYGVKD. The CDR3 spans 15 residues. CDR3: CAIRTGQGMNTEAFF. CDR3 DNA: TGTGCCATCAGGACTGGACAGGGCATGAACACTGAAGCTTTCTTT.

The rearrangement links TRBV7-9 to TRBJ2-3, with 12 bases that match TRBD2. This CDR3 contains 15 residues. V lost 5 bases to trimming and J lost 5 bases; unmatched junction nucleotides: 5. The V gene's germline CDR1 is SEHNR and CDR2 FQNEAQ (reference sequence). The CDR3 spells CASSATSGSGDTQYF. CDR3 coding DNA: TGTGCCAGCAGCGCGACTAGCGGGAGTGGAGATACGCAGTATTTT.

This chain uses TRBV6-5 with TRBJ2-1, with D tentatively TRBD1 (5 bases). Germline V gene sequence: CDR1 MNHEY, CDR2 SVGAGI. The CDR3 spans 15 residues. Between the trimmed V and J ends, which lost 1 base and 6 bases, there was a span of 13 bases. The DNA of the CDR3 is TGTGCCAGCAGTTACTTGAATAGGGGTCGCAATGAGCAGTTCTTC. This encodes CASSYLNRGRNEQFF.

The chain carries TRBV29-1 and TRBJ2-3; possibly TRBD2 for D (5 bases). Germline V CDR1 and CDR2: SQVTM, ANQGSEA. The V end lost 4 bases, the J end lost 7 bases, and 15 bases lay between the germline ends. The CDR3 extends over 13 amino acids. CDR3 in amino acids: CSVGPPNGNTQYF. CDR3 DNA sequence: TGCAGCGTTGGCCCCCCAAACGGGAATACGCAGTATTTT.